These T cell receptor beta chains were read from a single sample in a study of blood T cell repertoires in COVID-19. The data were produced by immunoSEQ multiplex PCR, yet TCRdb's version contains in-frame clones alone and is incomplete. In the table there are about 47,000 clones, 88% of which are singletons. Sequenced: peripheral blood. These receptors came from a man aged 50-60 years with active COVID-19. CDR3s leave out the opening cysteine and the closing phenylalanine or tryptophan.

V,J,CDR3
TRBV6-4,TRBJ2-1,ASSVAGGNNEQF
TRBV5-4,TRBJ2-3,ASSPGLSTDTQY
TRBV3-1/TRBV3-2,TRBJ2-1,ASSRTTSFLRGANEQF
TRBV7-9,TRBJ1-2,ASRGPGDPYGYT
TRBV4-3,TRBJ1-1,ASSQAVGAEAF
TRBV3-1/TRBV3-2,TRBJ2-1,ASRSLGTSVHNEQF
TRBV5-1,TRBJ2-3,ASRPGVSTDTLY
TRBV5-4,TRBJ2-7,ASSIGRGPYEQY
TRBV5-4,TRBJ2-1,ASSGGLAGGDV
TRBV11-2,TRBJ1-4,ASNPVGGGKLF
TRBV6-6,TRBJ1-6,ASSGAGTSPLH
TRBV18,TRBJ2-1,ASSDQGQGSANEQF
TRBV20-1,TRBJ1-5,SASRGASVVGQPQH
TRBV12-3/TRBV12-4,TRBJ1-1,ASSLGERGEAF
TRBV4-1,TRBJ1-6,ASSQESTENSPLH
TRBV7-2,TRBJ2-7,ASSLSSGTFFYEQY
TRBV6-5,TRBJ1-1,ASRIGQGANTEAF
TRBV11-2,TRBJ1-1,ASSLLPREGEAF
TRBV9,TRBJ1-1,ASGGGQGVADTEAF
TRBV2,TRBJ1-1,ASSEAGGRAEAF
TRBV7-2,TRBJ2-1,ASSLFGHTSTSEQF
TRBV10-3,TRBJ2-2,ALRKSGQGLSGELF
TRBV6-2/TRBV6-3,TRBJ2-7,ASSYVRGATVSYEQY
TRBV29-1,TRBJ2-3,SVDQGTDTQY
TRBV6-2/TRBV6-3,TRBJ2-3,ASSYSLAGGADTQY
TRBV4-1,TRBJ2-7,ASSQGQGPLAYEQY
TRBV20-1,TRBJ2-3,SASGLAGGVPRTDTQY
TRBV11-3,TRBJ1-1,ASSSGQSNTEAF
TRBV4-3,TRBJ2-2,ASSRRVGTSNAGELF
TRBV18,TRBJ2-5,ASLDSGYQETQY
TRBV5-4,TRBJ2-3,ASSFSRGTDTQY